This T cell receptor beta chain was documented in a study of blood T cell repertoires in COVID-19. V gave up 10 bases and J gave up 7 bases, with 14 bases separating them. CDR3 length equals 11 residues. CDR1 SNHLY and CDR2 FYNNEI come from the germline V gene. Libraries were prepared by immunoSEQ multiplex PCR; TCRdb keeps only in-frame clonotypes and omits some of them. Here the sample spans fewer than 250,000 clones, roughly 89% being singletons. The sequenced material came from PBMCs or T cells enriched from blood (not recorded which). This receptor was identified in a woman aged 25 to 39 with acute COVID-19. V and J are TRBV2 and TRBJ2-7; tentatively, D is TRBD2 (5 bases). The CDR3 is CATRTPGEQYF. The CDR3 bases are TGTGCCACACGCACCCCGGGGGAGCAGTACTTC.